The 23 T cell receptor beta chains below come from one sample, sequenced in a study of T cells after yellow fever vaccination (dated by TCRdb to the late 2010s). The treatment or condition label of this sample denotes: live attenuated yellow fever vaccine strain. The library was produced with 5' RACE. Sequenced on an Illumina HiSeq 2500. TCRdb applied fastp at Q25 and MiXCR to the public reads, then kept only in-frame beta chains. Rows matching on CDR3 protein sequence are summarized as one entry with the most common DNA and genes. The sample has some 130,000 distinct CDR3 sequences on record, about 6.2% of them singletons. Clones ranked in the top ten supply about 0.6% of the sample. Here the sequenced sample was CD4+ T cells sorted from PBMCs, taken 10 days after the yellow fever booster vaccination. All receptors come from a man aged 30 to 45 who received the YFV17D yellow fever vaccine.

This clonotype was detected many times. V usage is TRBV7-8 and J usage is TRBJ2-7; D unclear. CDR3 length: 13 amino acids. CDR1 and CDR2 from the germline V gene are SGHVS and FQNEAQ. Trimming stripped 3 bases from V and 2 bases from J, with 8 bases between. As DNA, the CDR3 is TGTGCCAGCAGCTTCACATCAACCTACGAGCAGTACTTC. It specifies CASSFTSTYEQYF.

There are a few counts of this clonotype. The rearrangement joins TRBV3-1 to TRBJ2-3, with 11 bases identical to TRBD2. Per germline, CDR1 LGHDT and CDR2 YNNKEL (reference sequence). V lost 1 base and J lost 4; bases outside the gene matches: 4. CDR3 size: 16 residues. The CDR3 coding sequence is TGTGCCAGCAGCCAAGGATTAGCGGGAGGGGCAGATACGCAGTATTTT. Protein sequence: CASSQGLAGGADTQYF.

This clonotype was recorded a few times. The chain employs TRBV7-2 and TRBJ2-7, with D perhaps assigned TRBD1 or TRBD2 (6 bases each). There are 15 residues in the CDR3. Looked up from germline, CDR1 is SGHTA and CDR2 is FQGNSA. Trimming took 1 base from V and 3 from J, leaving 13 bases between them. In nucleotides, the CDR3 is TGTGCCAGCAGCTTAGACTTCGGGGGCTACTACGAGCAGTACTTC. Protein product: CASSLDFGGYYEQYF. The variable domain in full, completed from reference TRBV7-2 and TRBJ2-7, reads GAGVSQSPSNKVTEKGKDVELRCDPISGHTALYWYRQSLGQGLEFLIYFQGNSAPDKSGLPSDRFSAERTGGSVSTLTIQRTQQEDSAVYLCASSLDFGGYYEQYFGPGTRLTVT.

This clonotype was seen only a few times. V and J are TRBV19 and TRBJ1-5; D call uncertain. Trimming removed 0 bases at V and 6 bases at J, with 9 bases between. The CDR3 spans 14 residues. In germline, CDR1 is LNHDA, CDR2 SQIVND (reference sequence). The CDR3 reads CASSIERSGQPQHF. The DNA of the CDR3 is TGTGCCAGTAGTATAGAGAGGTCAGGTCAGCCCCAGCATTTT.

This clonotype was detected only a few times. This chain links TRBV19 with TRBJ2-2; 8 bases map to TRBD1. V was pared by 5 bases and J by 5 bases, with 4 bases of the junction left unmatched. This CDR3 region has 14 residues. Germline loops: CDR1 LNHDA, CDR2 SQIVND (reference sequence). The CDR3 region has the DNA TGTGCCAGTAGTGACAGGGGAACTACCGGGGAGCTGTTTTTT. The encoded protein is CASSDRGTTGELFF.

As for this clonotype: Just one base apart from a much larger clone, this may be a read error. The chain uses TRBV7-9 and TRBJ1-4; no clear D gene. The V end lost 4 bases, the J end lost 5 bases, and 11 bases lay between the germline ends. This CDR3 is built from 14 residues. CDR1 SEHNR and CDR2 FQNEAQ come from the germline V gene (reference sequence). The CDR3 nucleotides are TGTGCCAGCAGCTCTCCCCCCGGGAATGAAAAACTGTTTTTT. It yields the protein CASSSPPGNEKLFF. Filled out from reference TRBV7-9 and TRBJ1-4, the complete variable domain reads DTGVSQNPRHKITKRGQNVTFRCDPISEHNRLYWYRQTLGQGPEFLTYFQNEAQLEKSRLLSDRFSAERPKGSFSTLEIQRTEQGDSAMYLCASSSPPGNEKLFFGSGTQLSVL.

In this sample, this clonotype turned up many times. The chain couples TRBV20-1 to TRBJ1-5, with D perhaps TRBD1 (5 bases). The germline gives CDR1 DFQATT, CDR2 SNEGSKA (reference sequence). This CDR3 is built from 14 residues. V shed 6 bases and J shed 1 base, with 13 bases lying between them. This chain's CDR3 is CSARPAGSNQPQHF. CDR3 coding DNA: TGCAGTGCCCGTCCGGCAGGGAGCAATCAGCCCCAGCATTTT.

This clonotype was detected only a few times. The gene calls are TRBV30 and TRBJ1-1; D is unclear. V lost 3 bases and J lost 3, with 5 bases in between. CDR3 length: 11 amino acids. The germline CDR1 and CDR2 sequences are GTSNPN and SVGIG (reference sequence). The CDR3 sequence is CAWRKDTEAFF. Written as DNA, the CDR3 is TGTGCCTGGAGAAAAGACACTGAAGCTTTCTTT.

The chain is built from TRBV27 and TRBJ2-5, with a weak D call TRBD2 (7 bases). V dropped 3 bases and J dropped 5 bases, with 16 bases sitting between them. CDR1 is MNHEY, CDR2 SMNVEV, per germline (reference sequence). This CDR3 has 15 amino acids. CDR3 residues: CASSLGAGAGETQYF. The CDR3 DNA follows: TGTGCCAGCAGTTTGGGGGCGGGAGCGGGGGAGACCCAGTACTTC.

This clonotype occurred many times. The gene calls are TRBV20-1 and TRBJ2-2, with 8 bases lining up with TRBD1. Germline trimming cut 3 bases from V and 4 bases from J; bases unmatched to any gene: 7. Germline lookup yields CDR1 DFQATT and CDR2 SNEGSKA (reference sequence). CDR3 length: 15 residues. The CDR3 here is CSARKQGAGTGELFF. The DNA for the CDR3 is TGCAGTGCTAGGAAGCAGGGGGCGGGCACCGGGGAGCTGTTTTTT.

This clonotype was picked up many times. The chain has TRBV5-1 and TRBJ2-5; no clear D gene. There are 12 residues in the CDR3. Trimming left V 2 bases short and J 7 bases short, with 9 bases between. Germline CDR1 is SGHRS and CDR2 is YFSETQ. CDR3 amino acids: CASSLNDGTQYF. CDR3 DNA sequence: TGCGCCAGCAGCTTAAACGACGGGACCCAGTACTTC.

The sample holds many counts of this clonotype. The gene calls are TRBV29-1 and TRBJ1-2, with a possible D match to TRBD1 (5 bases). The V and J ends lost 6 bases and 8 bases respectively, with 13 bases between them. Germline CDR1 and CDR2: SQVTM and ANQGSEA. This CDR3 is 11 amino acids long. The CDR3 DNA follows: TGCAGCGTCCATGGGACTGAGGGCTACACCTTC. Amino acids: CSVHGTEGYTF.

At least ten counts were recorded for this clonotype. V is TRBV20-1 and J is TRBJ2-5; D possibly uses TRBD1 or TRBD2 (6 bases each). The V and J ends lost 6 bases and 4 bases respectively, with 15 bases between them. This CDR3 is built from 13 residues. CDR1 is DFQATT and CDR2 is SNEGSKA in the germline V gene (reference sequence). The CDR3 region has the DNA TGCAGTGCGAGGGGGGCGGGTGTAGAGACCCAGTACTTC. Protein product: CSARGAGVETQYF.

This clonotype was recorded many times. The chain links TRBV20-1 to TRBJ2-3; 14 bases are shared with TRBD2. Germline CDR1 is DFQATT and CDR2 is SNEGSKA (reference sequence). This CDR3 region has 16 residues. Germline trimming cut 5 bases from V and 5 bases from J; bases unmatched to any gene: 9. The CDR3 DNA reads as TGCAGTGCTGGAAGACTAGCGGGAGGGCAAGTAGATACGCAGTATTTT. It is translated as CSAGRLAGGQVDTQYF.

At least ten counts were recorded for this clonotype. This chain's CDR3 is CASSYSGLQNTEAFF. The CDR3 DNA is TGTGCCAGCAGTTATTCGGGACTTCAGAACACTGAAGCTTTCTTT. The V call is TRBV6-5, the J call TRBJ1-1, with D maybe TRBD1 (5 bases). Germline assignment: CDR1 MNHEY and CDR2 SVGAGI. The V end lost 3 bases, the J end lost 1 base, and 12 bases lay between the germline ends. The CDR3 runs to 15 residues.

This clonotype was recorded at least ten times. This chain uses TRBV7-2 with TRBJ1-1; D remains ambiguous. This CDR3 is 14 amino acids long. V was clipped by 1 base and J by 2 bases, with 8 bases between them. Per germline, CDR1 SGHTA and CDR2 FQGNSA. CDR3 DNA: TGTGCCAGCAGCTTAGTTCGGGGTAACACTGAAGCTTTCTTT. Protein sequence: CASSLVRGNTEAFF.

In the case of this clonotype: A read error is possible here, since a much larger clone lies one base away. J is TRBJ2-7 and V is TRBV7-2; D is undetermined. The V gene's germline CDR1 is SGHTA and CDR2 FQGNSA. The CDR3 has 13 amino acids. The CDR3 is CASSLTSKYEQNF. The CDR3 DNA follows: TGTGCCAGCAGCTTAACCTCGAAATACGAGCAGAACTTC.

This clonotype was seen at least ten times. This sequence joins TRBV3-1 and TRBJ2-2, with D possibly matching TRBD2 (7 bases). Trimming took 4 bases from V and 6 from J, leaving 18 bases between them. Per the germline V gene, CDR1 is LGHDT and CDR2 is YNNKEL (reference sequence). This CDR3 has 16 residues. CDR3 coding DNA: TGTGCCAGCAGCCGACGGGCGGGGGCCGGCGCCGGGGAGCTGTTTTTT. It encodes CASSRRAGAGAGELFF.

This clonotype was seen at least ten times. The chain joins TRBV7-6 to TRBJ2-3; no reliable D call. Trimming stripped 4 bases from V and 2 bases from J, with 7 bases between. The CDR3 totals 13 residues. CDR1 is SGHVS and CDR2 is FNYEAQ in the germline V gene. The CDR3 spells CASSYRVTDTQYF. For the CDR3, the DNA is TGTGCCAGCAGCTACCGAGTCACAGATACGCAGTATTTT.

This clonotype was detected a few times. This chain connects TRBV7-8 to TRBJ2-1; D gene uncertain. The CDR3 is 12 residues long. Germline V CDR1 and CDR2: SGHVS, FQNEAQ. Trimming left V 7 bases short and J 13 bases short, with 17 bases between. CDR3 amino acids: CASNPVGRSQFF. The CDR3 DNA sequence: TGTGCCAGCAACCCGGTCGGCCGAAGTCAGTTCTTC.

The CDR3 nucleotides read TGCAGTGCTAGAGGACCCGGGGTGGGGCGGTACAATGAGCAGTTCTTC. Amino acid sequence: CSARGPGVGRYNEQFF. The chain has TRBV20-1 and TRBJ2-1, with D perhaps given as TRBD1 or TRBD2 (5 bases each). The CDR3 totals 16 residues. The V gene's germline CDR1 is DFQATT and CDR2 SNEGSKA (reference sequence). With 1 base removed from V and 4 bases from J, the gap between germline ends came to 17 bases.

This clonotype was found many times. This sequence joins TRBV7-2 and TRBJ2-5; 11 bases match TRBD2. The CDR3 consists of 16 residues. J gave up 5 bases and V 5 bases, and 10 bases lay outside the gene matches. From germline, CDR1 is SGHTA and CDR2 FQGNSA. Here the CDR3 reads CASSPNSGRAGETQYF. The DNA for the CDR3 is TGTGCCAGCAGCCCAAATAGCGGGAGGGCCGGGGAGACCCAGTACTTC.

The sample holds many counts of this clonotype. CDR3 nucleotide sequence: TGCAGTGCGGGACCGGGACCACCAAGGAGTTCCTACAATGAGCAGTTCTTC. Its translation: CSAGPGPPRSSYNEQFF. This chain uses TRBV20-1 with TRBJ2-1; D might be TRBD1 or TRBD2, each matching 5 bases. The CDR3 sequence is 17 residues long. V gave up 6 bases and J gave up 1 base, with 22 bases separating them. Germline V gene sequence: CDR1 DFQATT, CDR2 SNEGSKA (reference sequence).